These T cell receptor beta chains were read from a single sample in a study of shared T cell receptors in the human thymus. The protocol was immunoSEQ multiplex PCR, while the TCRdb copy is restricted to in-frame clones and leaves out a portion. In the table there are hundreds of thousands of clones, 95% of which are singletons. The sequenced sample consisted of thymocytes. These receptors all come from a human donor. CDR3s include the opening cysteine and the closing phenylalanine or tryptophan. Each record gives: J gene, clone size, V gene, D gene, CDR3 DNA, CDR3 protein. D genes are given only for firm matches. A clone size is listed for some rows: how often the clone was seen (once, few, many), or a class if it is expanded.

J: TRBJ2-1
size: -
V: TRBV29-1
D: -
DNA: TGCAGCGTTGAAGGTTTGGGGGCTGACTACAATGAGCAGTTCTTC
CDR3: CSVEGLGADYNEQFF

J: TRBJ2-7
size: once
V: TRBV10-2
D: TRBD1
DNA: TGCGCCAGCAGTGTCGGGACAGGGGATTGTTGCGAGCAGTACTTC
CDR3: CASSVGTGDCCEQYF

J: TRBJ2-3
size: -
V: TRBV10-3
D: TRBD2
DNA: TGTGCCATCAGTGAAATCCGCCAGCGGGAGAGCACAGATACGCAGTATTTT
CDR3: CAISEIRQRESTDTQYF

J: TRBJ1-2
size: -
V: TRBV2
D: -
DNA: TGTGCCAGCAGTGATTGGAGTGGCTACACCTTC
CDR3: CASSDWSGYTF

J: TRBJ2-2
size: -
V: TRBV4-2
D: TRBD1
DNA: TGTGCCAGCAGCTCAAAGGTGGCAGGGGGATGGACCGGGGAGCTGTTTTTT
CDR3: CASSSKVAGGWTGELFF

J: TRBJ1-1
size: -
V: TRBV4-3
D: -
DNA: TGCGCCAGCAGCCCCGACGGTCAGGGACACACTGAAGCTTTCTTT
CDR3: CASSPDGQGHTEAFF

J: TRBJ1-2
size: -
V: TRBV9
D: -
DNA: TGTGCCAGCAGCATCCATCCGGGACGCGGTTTATATGGCTACACCTTC
CDR3: CASSIHPGRGLYGYTF

J: TRBJ2-3
size: -
V: TRBV2
D: -
DNA: TGTGCCAGCAGTGAAGCCCGAGTAGGGAGCACAGATACGCAGTATTTT
CDR3: CASSEARVGSTDTQYF

J: TRBJ2-7
size: -
V: TRBV14
D: -
DNA: TGTGCCAGCAGCCAAGCCGGGGGCAACTACGAGCAGTACTTC
CDR3: CASSQAGGNYEQYF

J: TRBJ2-1
size: -
V: TRBV6-1
D: -
DNA: TGTGCCAGCAGTGAAAGTGGGGTTGGGGGAGGCTCCTACAATGAGCAGTTCTTC
CDR3: CASSESGVGGGSYNEQFF

J: TRBJ2-1
size: -
V: TRBV30
D: TRBD2
DNA: TGTGCCTGGAGTGTTGCAGCGGGGGCCCTTTACAATGAGCAGTTCTTC
CDR3: CAWSVAAGALYNEQFF

J: TRBJ2-7
size: -
V: TRBV5-6
D: TRBD2
DNA: TGTGCCAGCAGCTTGGAATTTAGCGGGGGCACCCCCTACGAGCAGTACTTC
CDR3: CASSLEFSGGTPYEQYF

J: TRBJ2-5
size: -
V: TRBV5-1
D: -
DNA: TGCGCCAGCAGCTTGGCCAACAAACAAGAGACCCAGTACTTC
CDR3: CASSLANKQETQYF

J: TRBJ2-7
size: -
V: TRBV15
D: -
DNA: TGTGCCACCAGCAGTAGGGAGGACAGCGTAAACAGGGCAGACTACGAGCAGTACTTC
CDR3: CATSSREDSVNRADYEQYF

J: TRBJ1-4
size: -
V: TRBV7-6
D: -
DNA: TGTGCCAGCAGCCCTCAGGGGAGCCCAGATGAAAAACTGTTTTTT
CDR3: CASSPQGSPDEKLFF

J: TRBJ1-5
size: -
V: TRBV30
D: -
DNA: TGTGCCTGGAGTCCCAGCCTGGGGGACTCCCAGCATTTT
CDR3: CAWSPSLGDSQHF

J: TRBJ2-1
size: -
V: TRBV7-3
D: TRBD2
DNA: TGTGCCAGCAGCTACCTAGCGGGAGCTTCTTACAATGAGCAGTTCTTC
CDR3: CASSYLAGASYNEQFF

J: TRBJ2-1
size: -
V: TRBV30
D: -
DNA: TGTGCCTGGAGGGGTCGGGGCAGACCCTACAATGAGCAGTTCTTC
CDR3: CAWRGRGRPYNEQFF

J: TRBJ2-7
size: once
V: TRBV4-1
D: TRBD1
DNA: TGCGCCAGCAGCCAAGTCCACCGACACTACAGGGGGCCCGCGCGGTCCTACGAGCAGTACTTC
CDR3: CASSQVHRHYRGPARSYEQYF

J: TRBJ2-7
size: once
V: TRBV25-1
D: TRBD2
DNA: TGTGCCAGCGGATTCATGCCGGGACTAGGAAACTACGAGCAGTACTTC
CDR3: CASGFMPGLGNYEQYF

J: TRBJ2-2
size: -
V: TRBV28
D: -
DNA: TGTGCCAGCAGTTATGCGCGGCAGAGACGTGACACCGGGGAGCTGTTTTTT
CDR3: CASSYARQRRDTGELFF

J: TRBJ2-7
size: -
V: TRBV11-2
D: TRBD1
DNA: TGTGCCAGCAGCTTAGGGACAGGGCCAGGGCTCGAGCAGTACTTC
CDR3: CASSLGTGPGLEQYF

J: TRBJ2-1
size: -
V: TRBV11-2
D: TRBD2
DNA: TGTGCCAGCAGCTTAGCCCCCCACGTAGCGGGAGCCAAGGGTGAGCAGTTCTTC
CDR3: CASSLAPHVAGAKGEQFF

J: TRBJ1-1
size: once
V: TRBV5-1
D: TRBD1
DNA: TGCGCCAGCAGCAGCTACCGGGACAGGCTTTCGACTGAAGCTTTCTTT
CDR3: CASSSYRDRLSTEAFF

J: TRBJ1-1
size: -
V: TRBV19
D: -
DNA: TGTGCCAGTACCTATGGACCCCTGAGCACTGAAGCTTTCTTT
CDR3: CASTYGPLSTEAFF

J: TRBJ2-6
size: -
V: TRBV11-2
D: -
DNA: TGTGCCAGCAGCTTAGGCTCTGGGGCCAACGTCCTGACTTTC
CDR3: CASSLGSGANVLTF

J: TRBJ2-7
size: -
V: TRBV5-6
D: -
DNA: TGTGCCAGCAGCCTCCCCCAGAGCAGCTGCGATTCCTACGAGCAGTACTTC
CDR3: CASSLPQSSCDSYEQYF

J: TRBJ2-3
size: -
V: TRBV25-1
D: -
DNA: TGTGCCAGCAGTGAATCCACCGTGGCAGATACGCAGTATTTT
CDR3: CASSESTVADTQYF

J: TRBJ1-1
size: -
V: TRBV5-1
D: -
DNA: TGCGCCAGCAGCTTGGTAGGACAACCCCGGGCTTTCTTT
CDR3: CASSLVGQPRAFF

J: TRBJ2-3
size: -
V: TRBV13
D: TRBD2
DNA: TGTGCCAGCAGCTTTCGGGGGGTAAGCGGGGTGAGCACAGATACGCAGTATTTT
CDR3: CASSFRGVSGVSTDTQYF

J: TRBJ2-2
size: -
V: TRBV5-6
D: TRBD2
DNA: TGTGCCAGCAGCTTGTTGGGAGGGTCGAACACCGGGGAGCTGTTTTTT
CDR3: CASSLLGGSNTGELFF

J: TRBJ2-2
size: -
V: TRBV30
D: -
DNA: TGTGCCTGGAGTCCCTTTCCACCCACCGGGGAGCTGTTTTTT
CDR3: CAWSPFPPTGELFF

J: TRBJ2-3
size: -
V: TRBV4-2
D: -
DNA: TGTGCCAGCAGCCGAACGGGACGGTTCACAGATACGCAGTATTTT
CDR3: CASSRTGRFTDTQYF

J: TRBJ2-5
size: -
V: TRBV14
D: -
DNA: TGTGCCAGCAGCCACCGAGGGGTGGCGGGAGAGACCCAGTACTTC
CDR3: CASSHRGVAGETQYF

J: TRBJ1-6
size: once
V: TRBV27
D: TRBD1
DNA: TGTGCCAGCAGTCCATCGACAGGGGATGGTAATTCACCCCTCCACTTT
CDR3: CASSPSTGDGNSPLHF

J: TRBJ2-7
size: few
V: TRBV7-6
D: TRBD2
DNA: TGTGCCAGCAGCTGGGGGACTAGCGGCTCCTACGAGCAGTACTTC
CDR3: CASSWGTSGSYEQYF

J: TRBJ2-1
size: -
V: TRBV7-9
D: TRBD2
DNA: TGTGCCAGCAGCTTAGGTAGGAGACTAGCGGGATCCTACAATGAGCAGTTCTTC
CDR3: CASSLGRRLAGSYNEQFF

J: TRBJ1-1
size: -
V: TRBV28
D: -
DNA: TGTGCCAGCAGTATCCCCGAGGGAAGGAACACTGAAGCTTTCTTT
CDR3: CASSIPEGRNTEAFF

J: TRBJ2-1
size: once
V: TRBV9
D: TRBD2
DNA: TGTGCCAGCAGCCAATGGACTAGCGGACCCCACCACGCCTACAATGAGCAGTTCTTC
CDR3: CASSQWTSGPHHAYNEQFF

J: TRBJ2-1
size: -
V: TRBV12-1
D: -
DNA: TGTGCCAGCAGCGAGGGGACTGTGCATTCCTACAATGAGCAGTTCTTC
CDR3: CASSEGTVHSYNEQFF

J: TRBJ2-5
size: once
V: TRBV18
D: TRBD2
DNA: TGTGCCAGCTCACTCGATGACAGGGACTCTAGCGGGAGGTACTTC
CDR3: CASSLDDRDSSGRYF

J: TRBJ2-7
size: -
V: TRBV6-1
D: -
DNA: TGTGCCAGCAGTGAAAGAGGTACCAGGGGATCCTACGAGCAGTACTTC
CDR3: CASSERGTRGSYEQYF

J: TRBJ2-2
size: -
V: TRBV9
D: -
DNA: TGTGCCAGCAGCGTAGTGGGTTCCGGGGAGCTGTTTTTT
CDR3: CASSVVGSGELFF

J: TRBJ1-2
size: -
V: TRBV29-1
D: -
DNA: TGCAGCGTTGAAGAGTCGGCCTCCAGATTCTCGGACAGCCCGGCCTATGGCTACACCTTC
CDR3: CSVEESASRFSDSPAYGYTF

J: TRBJ1-1
size: once
V: TRBV6-7
D: -
DNA: TGTGCCAGCAGTTATGGACACCTCAACACTGAAGCTTTCTTT
CDR3: CASSYGHLNTEAFF

J: TRBJ2-1
size: -
V: TRBV5-1
D: TRBD2
DNA: TGCGCCAGCAATAAACTAGCGGGAATCCAGTCCTACAATGAGCAGTTCTTC
CDR3: CASNKLAGIQSYNEQFF

J: TRBJ2-3
size: -
V: TRBV2
D: TRBD1
DNA: TGTGCCAGCAGTGGGACAGGGGGGGCGACAGATACGCAGTATTTT
CDR3: CASSGTGGATDTQYF

J: TRBJ2-4
size: -
V: TRBV27
D: -
DNA: TGTGCCAGCAGGAAGACAGGGAGGCTAGCCAAAAACATTCAGTACTTC
CDR3: CASRKTGRLAKNIQYF

J: TRBJ2-7
size: -
V: TRBV4-2
D: TRBD2
DNA: TGTGCCAGCAGCCAAACGACTAGCGGGAGTTACGAGCAGTACTTC
CDR3: CASSQTTSGSYEQYF

J: TRBJ2-1
size: once
V: TRBV28
D: -
DNA: TGTGCCAGCAGTCCGGACCCCCAAACCCACGAGCAGTTCTTC
CDR3: CASSPDPQTHEQFF

J: TRBJ2-2
size: -
V: TRBV27
D: -
DNA: TGTGCCAGCACCTCCAGGGAGAAAACCGGGGAGCTGTTTTTT
CDR3: CASTSREKTGELFF

J: TRBJ2-2
size: few
V: TRBV20-1
D: -
DNA: TGCAGTGCTCTAGACGGGGAGCTGTTTTTT
CDR3: CSALDGELFF

J: TRBJ1-1
size: -
V: TRBV7-2
D: TRBD1
DNA: TGTGCCAGCAGCTTAGCTGAATTTGGGACAGGGGGCGCGGACACTGAAGCTTTCTTT
CDR3: CASSLAEFGTGGADTEAFF

J: TRBJ2-7
size: -
V: TRBV5-4
D: -
DNA: TGTGCCAGCAGCTTCGAGGGGGACCCCGTCTACGAGCAGTACTTC
CDR3: CASSFEGDPVYEQYF